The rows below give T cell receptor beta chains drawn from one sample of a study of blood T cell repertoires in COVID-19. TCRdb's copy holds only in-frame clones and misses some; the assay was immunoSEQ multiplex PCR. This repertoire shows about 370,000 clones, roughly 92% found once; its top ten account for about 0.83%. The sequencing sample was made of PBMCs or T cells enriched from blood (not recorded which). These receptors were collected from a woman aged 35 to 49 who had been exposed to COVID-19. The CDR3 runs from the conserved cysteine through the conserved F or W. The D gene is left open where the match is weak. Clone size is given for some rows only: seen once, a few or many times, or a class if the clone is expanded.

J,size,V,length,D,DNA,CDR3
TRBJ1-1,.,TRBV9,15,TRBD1,TGTGCCAGCAGCGTAGCCCCAGACAGGGATACTGAAGCTTTCTTT,CASSVAPDRDTEAFF
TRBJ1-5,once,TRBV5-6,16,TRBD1,TGTGCCAGCAGCTTGAACAGGGGGATAAGCAATCAGCCCCAGCATTTT,CASSLNRGISNQPQHF
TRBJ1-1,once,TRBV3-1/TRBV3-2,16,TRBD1,TGTGCCAGCAGCCAAGATGGGGCAGGGGGGAACACTGAAGCTTTCTTT,CASSQDGAGGNTEAFF
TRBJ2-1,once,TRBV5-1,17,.,TGCGCCAGCAGCTCGGGAGCGTCAGGTTTCTTTCACAATGAGCAGTTCTTC,CASSSGASGFFHNEQFF
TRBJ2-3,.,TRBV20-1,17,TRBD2,TGCAGTGCTAGTACCCTAGCGGGGAGCCCTAGCACAGATACGCAGTATTTT,CSASTLAGSPSTDTQYF
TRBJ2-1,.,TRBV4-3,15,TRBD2,TGCGCCAGCAGCCAGTCCGGACTAGCGGGGAGGGTGCAGTTCTTC,CASSQSGLAGRVQFF
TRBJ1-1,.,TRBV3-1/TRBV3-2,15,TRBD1,TGTGCCAGCAGCCAAAGGGGACAGGGTTGGACTGAAGCTTTCTTT,CASSQRGQGWTEAFF
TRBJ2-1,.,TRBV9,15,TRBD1,TGTGCCAGCAGCGTGGACAGGGGAGTAGGAAATGAGCAGTTCTTC,CASSVDRGVGNEQFF
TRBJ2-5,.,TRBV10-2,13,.,TGCGCCAGCAGTCCACTCTGGTCCGAGACCCAGTACTTC,CASSPLWSETQYF
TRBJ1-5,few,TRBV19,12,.,TGTGCCAGTACGGGGGGTAATCAGCCCCAGCATTTT,CASTGGNQPQHF
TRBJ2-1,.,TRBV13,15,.,TGTGCCAGCCCCCGGGGTCAGGGGACCGACAATGAGCAGTTCTTC,CASPRGQGTDNEQFF
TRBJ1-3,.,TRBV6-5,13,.,TGTGCCAGCAGCGTACAGGCTGGAAACACCATATATTTT,CASSVQAGNTIYF
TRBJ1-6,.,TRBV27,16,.,TGTGCCAGCAGTTTATCGTGGGCCGGTAATAATTCACCCCTCCACTTT,CASSLSWAGNNSPLHF
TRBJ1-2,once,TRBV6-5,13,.,TGTGCCAGCAGACAGAACGCAAACTATGGCTACACCTTC,CASRQNANYGYTF
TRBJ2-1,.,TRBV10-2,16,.,TGCGCCAGCAGTGGCCCGAGGGGGAGGGCGGTTAATGAGCAGTTCTTC,CASSGPRGRAVNEQFF
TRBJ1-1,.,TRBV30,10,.,TGTGCCTGGAGTGCCGGGAGGGCTTTCTTT,CAWSAGRAFF
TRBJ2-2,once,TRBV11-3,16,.,TGTGCCAGCAGCCGGAAAAAAGGGGGGAACACCGGGGAGCTGTTTTTT,CASSRKKGGNTGELFF
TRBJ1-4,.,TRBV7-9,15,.,TGTGCCAGCAGCTTAGAGAGCGCAACTAATGAAAAACTGTTTTTT,CASSLESATNEKLFF
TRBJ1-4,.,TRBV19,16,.,TGTGCCAGTAGCGCCGGAGGGGCGGATTCTAATGAAAAACTGTTTTTT,CASSAGGADSNEKLFF
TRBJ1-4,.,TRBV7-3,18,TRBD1,TGTGCCAGCAGCCCTCCGGGACAGGGGAAGCCAACTAATGAAAAACTGTTTTTT,CASSPPGQGKPTNEKLFF
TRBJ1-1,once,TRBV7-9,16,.,TGTGCCAGCAGCTTAGACATGGGGCGGAAGAACACTGAAGCTTTCTTT,CASSLDMGRKNTEAFF
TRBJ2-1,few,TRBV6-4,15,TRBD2,TGTGCCAGCAGCGCCGGGACTAGCGGGTACAATGAGCAGTTCTTC,CASSAGTSGYNEQFF
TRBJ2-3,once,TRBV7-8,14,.,TGTGCCAGCAGCCTCAGGCCCACCACAGATACGCAGTATTTT,CASSLRPTTDTQYF
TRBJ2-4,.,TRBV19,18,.,TGTGCCAGTAGTCCAAGGGAGGCCAGGTCGTTAGCCAAAAACATTCAGTACTTC,CASSPREARSLAKNIQYF
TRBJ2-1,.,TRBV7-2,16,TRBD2,TGTGCCAGCAGCTTGGGACTAGCGGGAGGGCCACATGAGCAGTTCTTC,CASSLGLAGGPHEQFF
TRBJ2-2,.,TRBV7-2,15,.,TGTGCCAGCAGCTCGGCGGGGTCGAACACCGGGGAGCTGTTTTTT,CASSSAGSNTGELFF
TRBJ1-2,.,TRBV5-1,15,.,TGCGCCAGCAGCTTGGGGGCTTTTGGGAACTATGGCTACACCTTC,CASSLGAFGNYGYTF
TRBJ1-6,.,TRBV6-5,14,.,TGTGCCAGCAGTACCACAGGGCTTAATTCACCCCTCCACTTT,CASSTTGLNSPLHF
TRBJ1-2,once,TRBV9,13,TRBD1,TGTGCCAGCAGCGACCGGGACAGGGGAACTTACACCTTC,CASSDRDRGTYTF
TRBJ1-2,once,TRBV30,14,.,TGTGCCTGGAGTTCCCCCAGAGGCAACTATGGCTACACCTTC,CAWSSPRGNYGYTF
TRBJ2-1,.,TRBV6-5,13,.,TGTGCCAGCAGCCCCACGGGGTATGGTGAGCAGTTCTTC,CASSPTGYGEQFF